The clone carrying this TCR beta chain appeared a few times. The target antigen is unknown. These data originate in a study of T-cell memory formation after mild COVID-19. The CDR3 totals 14 residues. V lost 0 bases and J 9 bases, leaving 12 bases between the germline ends. One entry per CDR3 protein, called by TCRdb with MiXCR from the 5' RACE reads. The table lists approximately 270,000 distinct CDR3 sequences, around 16% of them singletons. Study results and limitations: In pre-infection memory, a portion of responding clones appeared, which suggested that cross-reactive memory joined.

The chain carries TRBV12-3 or TRBV12-4 and TRBJ2-1, with D perhaps matching TRBD2 (6 bases). The sequence derives from a man younger than 30 who had mild COVID-19 (a few samples of this study predate the infection). Cell type and time point are not known. Sequencing input: PBMCs or a T cell subset sorted from them (not recorded which). The CDR3 nucleotides read TGTGCCAGCAGTTTAGCGGGGGGATTCAGTGAGCAGTTCTTC. Amino acids: CASSLAGGFSEQFF.